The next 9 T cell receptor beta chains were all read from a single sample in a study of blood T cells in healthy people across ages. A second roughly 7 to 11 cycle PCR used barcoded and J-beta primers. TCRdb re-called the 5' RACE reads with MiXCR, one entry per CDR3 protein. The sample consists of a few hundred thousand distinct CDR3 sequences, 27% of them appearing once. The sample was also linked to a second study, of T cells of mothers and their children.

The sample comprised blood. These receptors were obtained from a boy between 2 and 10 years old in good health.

CDR3 sequence (DNA): TGTGCCACCAGCAGAGGGGACAGGCAAGAGACCCAGTACTTC. This encodes CATSRGDRQETQYF. The gene calls are TRBV15 and TRBJ2-5; 8 bases match TRBD1. Germline CDR1 is LNHNV and CDR2 is YYDKDF (reference sequence). This CDR3 comprises 14 residues. Trimming removed 1 base from V and 2 bases from J; junction bases left unmatched: 0.

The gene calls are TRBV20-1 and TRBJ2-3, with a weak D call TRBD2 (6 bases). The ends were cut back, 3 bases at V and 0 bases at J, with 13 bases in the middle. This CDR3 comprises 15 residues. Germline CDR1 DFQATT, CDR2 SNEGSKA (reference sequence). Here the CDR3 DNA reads TGCAGTGCTAGGTCGCGGGGCCCTAGCACAGATACGCAGTATTTT. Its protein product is CSARSRGPSTDTQYF.

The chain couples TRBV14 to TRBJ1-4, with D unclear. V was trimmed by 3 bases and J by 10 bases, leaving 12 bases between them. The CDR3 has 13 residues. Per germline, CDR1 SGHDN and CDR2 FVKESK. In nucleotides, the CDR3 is TGTGCCAGCAGCCAGTTAAGGGCGAGAAAACTGTTTTTT. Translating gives CASSQLRARKLFF.

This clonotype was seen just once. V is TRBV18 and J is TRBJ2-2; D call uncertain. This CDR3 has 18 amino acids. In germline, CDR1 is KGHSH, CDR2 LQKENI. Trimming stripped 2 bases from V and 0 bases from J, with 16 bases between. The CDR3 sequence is CASSPWAGTESNTGELFF. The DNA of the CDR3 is TGTGCCAGCTCACCATGGGCAGGAACAGAATCGAACACCGGGGAGCTGTTTTTT.

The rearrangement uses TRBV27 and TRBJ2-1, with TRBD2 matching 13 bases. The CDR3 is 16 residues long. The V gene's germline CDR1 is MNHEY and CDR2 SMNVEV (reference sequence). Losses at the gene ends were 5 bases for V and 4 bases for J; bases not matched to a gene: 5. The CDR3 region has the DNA TGTGCCAGCAGTGGGACTAGCGGGACCAGGTACAATGAGCAGTTCTTC. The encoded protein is CASSGTSGTRYNEQFF.

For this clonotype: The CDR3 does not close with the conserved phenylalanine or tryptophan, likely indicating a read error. The CDR3, as DNA: TGTGCCAGCAGTTCGACAGGGGGAAATGGCTACACCCTC. It encodes CASSSTGGNGYTL. V and J are TRBV27 and TRBJ1-2, with 9 positions matching TRBD1. Germline CDR1 is MNHEY and CDR2 is SMNVEV (reference sequence). This CDR3 has 13 residues. Trimming at V came to 4 bases and at J to 6 bases, leaving 3 bases not matched to a gene.

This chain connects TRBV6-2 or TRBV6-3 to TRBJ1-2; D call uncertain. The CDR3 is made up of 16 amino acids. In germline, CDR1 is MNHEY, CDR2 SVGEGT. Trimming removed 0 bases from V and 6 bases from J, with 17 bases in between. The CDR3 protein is CASSYSGRAGKDGYTF. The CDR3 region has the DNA TGTGCCAGCAGTTACTCGGGTAGGGCGGGCAAGGATGGCTACACCTTC.

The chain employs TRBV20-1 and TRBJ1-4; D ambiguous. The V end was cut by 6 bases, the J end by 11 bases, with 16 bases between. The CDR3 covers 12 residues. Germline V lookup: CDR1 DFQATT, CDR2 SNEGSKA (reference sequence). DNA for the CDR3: TGCAGTGCCCCGAGGCAACAAGGGAAACTGTTTTTT. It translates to CSAPRQQGKLFF.

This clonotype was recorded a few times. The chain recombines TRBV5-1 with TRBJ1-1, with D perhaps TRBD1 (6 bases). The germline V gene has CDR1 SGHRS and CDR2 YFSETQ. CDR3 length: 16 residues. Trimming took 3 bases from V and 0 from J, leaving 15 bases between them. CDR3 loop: CASSWTVQSVNTEAFF. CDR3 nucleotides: TGCGCCAGCAGCTGGACAGTCCAGAGTGTGAACACTGAAGCTTTCTTT.